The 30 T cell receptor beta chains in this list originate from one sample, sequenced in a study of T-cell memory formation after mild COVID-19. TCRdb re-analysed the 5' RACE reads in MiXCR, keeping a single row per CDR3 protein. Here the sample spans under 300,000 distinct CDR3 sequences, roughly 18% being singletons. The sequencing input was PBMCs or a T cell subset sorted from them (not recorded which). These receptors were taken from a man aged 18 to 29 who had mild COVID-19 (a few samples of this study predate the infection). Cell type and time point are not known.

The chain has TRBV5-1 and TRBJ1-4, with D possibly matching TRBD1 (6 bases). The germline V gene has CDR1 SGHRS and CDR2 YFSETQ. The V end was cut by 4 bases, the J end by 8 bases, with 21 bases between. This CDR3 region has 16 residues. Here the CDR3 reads CASSPPEGGVGEKLFF. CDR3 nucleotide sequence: TGCGCCAGCAGCCCCCCCGAAGGGGGAGTAGGGGAAAAACTGTTTTTT.

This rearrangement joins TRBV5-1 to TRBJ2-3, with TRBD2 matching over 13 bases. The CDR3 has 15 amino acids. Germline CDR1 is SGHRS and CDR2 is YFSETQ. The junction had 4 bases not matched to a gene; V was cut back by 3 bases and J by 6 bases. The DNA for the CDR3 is TGCGCCAGCAGCTGGACTAGCGGGGGCGATGATACGCAGTATTTT. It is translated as CASSWTSGGDDTQYF.

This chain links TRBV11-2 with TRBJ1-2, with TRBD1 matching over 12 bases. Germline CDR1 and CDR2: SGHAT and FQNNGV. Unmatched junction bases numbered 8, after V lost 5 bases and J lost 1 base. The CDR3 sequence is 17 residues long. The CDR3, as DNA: TGTGCCAGCAGCGCTCCGGGACAGGGGGCTAGTAACTATGGCTACACCTTC. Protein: CASSAPGQGASNYGYTF.

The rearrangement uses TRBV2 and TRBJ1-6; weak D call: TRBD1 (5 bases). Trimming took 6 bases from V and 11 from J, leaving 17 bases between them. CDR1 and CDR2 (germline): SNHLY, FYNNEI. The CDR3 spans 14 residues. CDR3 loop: CASRLQVFEAPLHF. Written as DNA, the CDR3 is TGTGCCAGCAGGTTACAGGTTTTTGAGGCACCCCTCCACTTT.

The CDR3 region has the DNA TGTGCCAGCTCACCTCAGGACAGGGCCACCTCCTACGAGCAGTACTTC. It encodes CASSPQDRATSYEQYF. The rearrangement joins TRBV18 to TRBJ2-7; 8 bases are a match to TRBD1. The CDR3 consists of 16 residues. The trim removed 3 bases at V and 0 bases at J, leaving 7 bases unmatched. CDR1 and CDR2 (germline): KGHSH, LQKENI.

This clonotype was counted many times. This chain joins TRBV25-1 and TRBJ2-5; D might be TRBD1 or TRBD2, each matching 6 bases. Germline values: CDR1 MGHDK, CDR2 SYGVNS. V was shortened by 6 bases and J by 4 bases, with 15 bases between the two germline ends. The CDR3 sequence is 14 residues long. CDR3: CASSMSGAGETQYF. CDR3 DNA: TGTGCCAGCAGCATGTCGGGGGCCGGAGAGACCCAGTACTTC.

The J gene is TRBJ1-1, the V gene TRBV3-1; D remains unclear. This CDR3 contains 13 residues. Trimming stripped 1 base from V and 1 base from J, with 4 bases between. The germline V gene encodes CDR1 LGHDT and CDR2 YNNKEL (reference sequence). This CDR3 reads CASSQARNTEAFF. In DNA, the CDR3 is TGTGCCAGCAGCCAAGCCAGGAACACTGAAGCTTTCTTT.

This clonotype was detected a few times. CDR3 region: CASSPPSLGGYGYTF. Written as DNA, the CDR3 is TGTGCCAGCAGCCCGCCCAGCCTGGGGGGGTATGGCTACACCTTC. The chain employs TRBV7-9 and TRBJ1-2; D possibly corresponds to TRBD1 (5 bases). V lost 5 bases, J lost 5 bases, and 18 bases lay in between. This CDR3 contains 15 residues. Germline V gene lookup returns CDR1 SEHNR and CDR2 FQNEAQ (reference sequence). Filled out from reference TRBV7-9 and TRBJ1-2, the complete variable domain reads DTGVSQNPRHKITKRGQNVTFRCDPISEHNRLYWYRQTLGQGPEFLTYFQNEAQLEKSRLLSDRFSAERPKGSFSTLEIQRTEQGDSAMYLCASSPPSLGGYGYTFGSGTRLTVV.

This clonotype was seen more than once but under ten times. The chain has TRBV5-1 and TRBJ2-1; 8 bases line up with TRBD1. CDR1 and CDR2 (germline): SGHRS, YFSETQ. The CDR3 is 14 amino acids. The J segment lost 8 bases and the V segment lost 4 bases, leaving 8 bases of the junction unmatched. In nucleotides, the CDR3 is TGCGCCAGCAGCCTCTTCGACAGGGGAGATGAGCAGTTCTTC. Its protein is CASSLFDRGDEQFF.

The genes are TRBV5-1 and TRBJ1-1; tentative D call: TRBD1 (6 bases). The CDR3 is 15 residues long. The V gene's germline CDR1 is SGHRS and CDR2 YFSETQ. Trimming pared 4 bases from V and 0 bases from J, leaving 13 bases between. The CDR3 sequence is CASSMTGLLNTEAFF. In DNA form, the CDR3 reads TGCGCCAGCAGCATGACAGGTCTCCTGAACACTGAAGCTTTCTTT.

Here the CDR3 reads CASSQAGRDTVQYF. The CDR3 DNA is TGCGCCAGCAGCCAAGCGGGCAGGGATACTGTGCAGTACTTC. The chain joins TRBV4-1 to TRBJ2-7; tentative D call: TRBD1 (5 bases). The germline V gene has CDR1 MGHRA and CDR2 YSYEKL. V was shortened by 1 base and J by 9 bases, with 16 bases between the two germline ends. The CDR3 runs to 14 residues.

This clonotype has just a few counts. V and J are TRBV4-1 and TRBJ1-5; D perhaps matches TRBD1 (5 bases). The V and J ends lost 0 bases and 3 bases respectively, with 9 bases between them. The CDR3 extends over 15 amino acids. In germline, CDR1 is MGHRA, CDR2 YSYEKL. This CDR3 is CASSQDGGVNQPQHF. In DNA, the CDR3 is TGCGCCAGCAGCCAAGATGGGGGGGTCAATCAGCCCCAGCATTTT.

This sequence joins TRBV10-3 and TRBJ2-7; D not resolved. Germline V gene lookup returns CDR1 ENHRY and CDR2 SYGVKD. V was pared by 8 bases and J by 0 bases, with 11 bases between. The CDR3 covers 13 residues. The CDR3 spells CAIAIESSYEQYV. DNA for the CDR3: TGTGCCATCGCAATCGAGTCCTCCTACGAGCAGTACGTC.

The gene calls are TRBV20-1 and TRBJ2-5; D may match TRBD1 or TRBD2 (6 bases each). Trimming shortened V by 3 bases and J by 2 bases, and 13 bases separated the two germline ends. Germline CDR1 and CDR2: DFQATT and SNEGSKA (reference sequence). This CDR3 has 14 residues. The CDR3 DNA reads TGCAGTGCTAGGGAGAGGGGGGCACAAGAGACCCAGTACTTC. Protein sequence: CSARERGAQETQYF.

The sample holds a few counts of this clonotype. CDR3 DNA sequence: TGCAGCGCCCCTGCCTGGATCCCGGGGACTGAAGCTTTCTTT. Protein product: CSAPAWIPGTEAFF. This rearrangement joins TRBV29-1 to TRBJ1-1; D unclear. Trimming pared 7 bases from V and 5 bases from J, leaving 20 bases between. The CDR3 has 14 residues. Germline V gives CDR1 SQVTM, CDR2 ANQGSEA.

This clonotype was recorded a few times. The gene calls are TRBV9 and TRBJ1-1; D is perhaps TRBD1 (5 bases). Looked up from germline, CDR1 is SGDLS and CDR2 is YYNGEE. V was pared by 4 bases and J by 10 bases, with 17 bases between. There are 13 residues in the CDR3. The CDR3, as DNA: TGTGCCAGCAGCCCTAGGGCCGGGGGAAGAGCTTTCTTT. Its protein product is CASSPRAGGRAFF.

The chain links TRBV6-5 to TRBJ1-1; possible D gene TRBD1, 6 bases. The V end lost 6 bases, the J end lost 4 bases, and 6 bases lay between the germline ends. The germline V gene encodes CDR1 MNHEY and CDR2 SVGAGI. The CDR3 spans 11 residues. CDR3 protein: CASRDSTEAFF. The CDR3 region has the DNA TGTGCCAGCAGGGACAGCACTGAAGCTTTCTTT.

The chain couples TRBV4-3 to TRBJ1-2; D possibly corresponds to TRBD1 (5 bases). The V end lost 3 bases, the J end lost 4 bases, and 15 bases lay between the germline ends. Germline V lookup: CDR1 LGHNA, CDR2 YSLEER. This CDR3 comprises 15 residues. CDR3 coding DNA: TGCGCCAGCAGCCAGTATTGGGGCAGTGGCTATGGCTACACCTTC. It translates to CASSQYWGSGYGYTF.

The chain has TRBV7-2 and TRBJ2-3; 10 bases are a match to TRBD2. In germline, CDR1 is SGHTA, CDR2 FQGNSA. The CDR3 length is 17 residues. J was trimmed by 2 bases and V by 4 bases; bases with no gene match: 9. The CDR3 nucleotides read TGTGCCAGCAGCTCAAATATAGCGGGGGGTTACACAGATACGCAGTATTTT. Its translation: CASSSNIAGGYTDTQYF.

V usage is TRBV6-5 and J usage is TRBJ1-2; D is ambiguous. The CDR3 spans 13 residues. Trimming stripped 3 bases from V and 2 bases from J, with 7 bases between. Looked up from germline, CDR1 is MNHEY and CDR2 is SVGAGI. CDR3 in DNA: TGTGCCAGCAGTTATGAGACGAACTATGGCTACACCTTC. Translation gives CASSYETNYGYTF.

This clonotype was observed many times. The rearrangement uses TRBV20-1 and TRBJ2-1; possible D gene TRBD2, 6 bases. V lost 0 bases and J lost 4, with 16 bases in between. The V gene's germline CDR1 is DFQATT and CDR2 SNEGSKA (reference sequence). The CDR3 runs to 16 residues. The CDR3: CSARDYKRATYNEQFF. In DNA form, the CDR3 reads TGCAGTGCTAGAGATTATAAGCGGGCTACTTACAATGAGCAGTTCTTC.

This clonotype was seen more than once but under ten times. The CDR3 here is CASSLSSGDYGYTF. The DNA of the CDR3 is TGTGCCAGCAGCTTAAGTTCAGGGGACTATGGCTACACCTTC. The rearrangement links TRBV7-2 to TRBJ1-2, with D perhaps TRBD1 (6 bases). The germline V and J ends were trimmed by 2 bases and 3 bases, with 10 bases remaining between them. CDR1 is SGHTA, CDR2 FQGNSA, per germline. The CDR3 sequence is 14 residues long. The variable domain in full, with the rest retrieved from reference TRBV7-2 and TRBJ1-2, is GAGVSQSPSNKVTEKGKDVELRCDPISGHTALYWYRQSLGQGLEFLIYFQGNSAPDKSGLPSDRFSAERTGGSVSTLTIQRTQQEDSAVYLCASSLSSGDYGYTFGSGTRLTVV.

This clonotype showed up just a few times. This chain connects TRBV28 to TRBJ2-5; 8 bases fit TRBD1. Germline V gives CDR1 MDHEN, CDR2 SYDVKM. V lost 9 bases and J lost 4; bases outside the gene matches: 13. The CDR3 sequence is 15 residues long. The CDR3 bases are TGTGCCAGTTCAAAGATACGGACAGGGATAGAGACCCAGTACTTC. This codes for CASSKIRTGIETQYF.

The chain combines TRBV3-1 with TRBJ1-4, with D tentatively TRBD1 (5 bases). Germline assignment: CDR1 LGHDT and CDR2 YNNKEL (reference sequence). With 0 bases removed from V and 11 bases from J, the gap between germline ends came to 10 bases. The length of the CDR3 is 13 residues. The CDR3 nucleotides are TGTGCCAGCAGCCAAGAAGTCCCAGGGAAACTGTTTTTT. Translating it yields CASSQEVPGKLFF.

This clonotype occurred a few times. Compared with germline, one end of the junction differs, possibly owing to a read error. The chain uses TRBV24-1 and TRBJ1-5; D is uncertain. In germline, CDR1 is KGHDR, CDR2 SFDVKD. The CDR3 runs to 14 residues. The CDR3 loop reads CATSGLTVAGPQHF. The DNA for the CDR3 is TGTGCCACCAGTGGTTTGACGGTCGCCGGGCCCCAGCATTTT.

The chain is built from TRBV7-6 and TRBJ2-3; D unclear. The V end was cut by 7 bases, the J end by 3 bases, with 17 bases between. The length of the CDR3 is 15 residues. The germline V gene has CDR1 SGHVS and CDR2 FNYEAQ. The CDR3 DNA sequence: TGTGCCAGCAACCCGACTGGGTCGCGGACAGATACGCAGTATTTT. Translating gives CASNPTGSRTDTQYF.

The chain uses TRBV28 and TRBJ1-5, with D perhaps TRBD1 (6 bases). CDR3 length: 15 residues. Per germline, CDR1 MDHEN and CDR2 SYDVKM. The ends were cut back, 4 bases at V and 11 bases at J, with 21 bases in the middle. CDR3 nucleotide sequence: TGTGCCAGCAGTTCCCCCTCGGGGGCTTTTCGATCCCAGCATTTT. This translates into CASSSPSGAFRSQHF.

The CDR3 sequence: CASSPVAGISYEQYF. In DNA form, the CDR3 reads TGTGCCAGCAGCCCGGTAGCGGGGATCTCCTACGAGCAGTACTTC. The chain uses TRBV4-2 and TRBJ2-7; 8 nucleotides line up with TRBD2. CDR1 and CDR2 from the germline V gene are LGHNA and YNFKEQ. Trimming removed 4 bases from V and 0 bases from J; junction bases left unmatched: 5. This CDR3 region has 15 residues.

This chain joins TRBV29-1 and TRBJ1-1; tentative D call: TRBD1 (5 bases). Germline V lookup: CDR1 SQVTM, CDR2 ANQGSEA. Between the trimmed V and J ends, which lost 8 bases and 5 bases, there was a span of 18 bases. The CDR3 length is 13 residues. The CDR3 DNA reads TGCAGCAGCGCAGAGGGGCGTGGGACTGAAGCTTTCTTT. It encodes CSSAEGRGTEAFF.

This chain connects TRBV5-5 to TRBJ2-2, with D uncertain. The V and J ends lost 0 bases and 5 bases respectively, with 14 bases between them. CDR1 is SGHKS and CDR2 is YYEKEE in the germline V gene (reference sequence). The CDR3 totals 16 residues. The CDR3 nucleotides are TGTGCCAGCAGCTTGGCCGTGACACCTCTAACCGGGGAGCTGTTTTTT. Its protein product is CASSLAVTPLTGELFF.